This note documents a single TCR beta chain sequence. Seattle researchers signed up patients amid active infection and tracked them longitudinally. The sample belongs to a study of blood T cell repertoires in COVID-19. The CDR3 is 16 amino acids. Unmatched junction bases numbered 4, after V lost 0 bases and J lost 5 bases. Germline CDR1 SGHDT, CDR2 YYEEEE. Clones were sequenced by immunoSEQ multiplex PCR, and TCRdb holds only the in-frame ones, with some missing. The sample lists approximately 290,000 clones; around nine tenths were seen once. This TCR was sampled from a young woman with COVID-19, enrolled during active disease. The sequenced sample consisted of peripheral blood. The gene calls are TRBV5-6 and TRBJ2-2; 10 nucleotides match TRBD1. For the CDR3, the DNA is TGTGCCAGCAGCTTGGCGGGACAGGGGTCGACCGGGGAGCTGTTTTTT. Its protein product is CASSLAGQGSTGELFF.